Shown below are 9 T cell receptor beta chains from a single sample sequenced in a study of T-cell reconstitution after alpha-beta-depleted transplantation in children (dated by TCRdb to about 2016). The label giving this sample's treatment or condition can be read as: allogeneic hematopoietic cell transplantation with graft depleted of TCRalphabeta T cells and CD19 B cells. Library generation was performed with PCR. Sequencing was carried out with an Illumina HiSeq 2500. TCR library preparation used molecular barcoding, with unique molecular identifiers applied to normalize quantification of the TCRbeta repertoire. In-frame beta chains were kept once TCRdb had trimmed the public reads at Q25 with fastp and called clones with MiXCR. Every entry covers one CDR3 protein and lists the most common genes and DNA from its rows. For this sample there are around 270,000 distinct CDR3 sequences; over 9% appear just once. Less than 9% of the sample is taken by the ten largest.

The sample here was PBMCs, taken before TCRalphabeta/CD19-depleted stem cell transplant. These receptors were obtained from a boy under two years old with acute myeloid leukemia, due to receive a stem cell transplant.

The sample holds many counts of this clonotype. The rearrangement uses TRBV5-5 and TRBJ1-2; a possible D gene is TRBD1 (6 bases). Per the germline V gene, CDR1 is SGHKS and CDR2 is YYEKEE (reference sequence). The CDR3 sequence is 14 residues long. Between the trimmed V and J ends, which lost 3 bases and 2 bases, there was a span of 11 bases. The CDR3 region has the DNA TGTGCCAGCAGCTCCATACAGGGAAACTATGGCTACACCTTC. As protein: CASSSIQGNYGYTF.

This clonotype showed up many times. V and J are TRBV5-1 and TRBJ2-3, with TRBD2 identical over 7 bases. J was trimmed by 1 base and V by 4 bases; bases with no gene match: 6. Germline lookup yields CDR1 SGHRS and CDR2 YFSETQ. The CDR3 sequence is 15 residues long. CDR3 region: CASSVGGLGTDTQYF. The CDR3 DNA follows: TGCGCCAGCAGCGTCGGGGGGTTGGGCACAGATACGCAGTATTTT.

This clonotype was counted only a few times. CDR3 residues: CSAETSGSYKNIQYF. In nucleotides, the CDR3 is TGCAGTGCGGAGACTAGCGGGAGCTACAAAAACATTCAGTACTTC. The V call is TRBV20-1, the J call TRBJ2-4; 12 nucleotides agree with TRBD2. Germline CDR1 DFQATT, CDR2 SNEGSKA (reference sequence). This CDR3 has 15 amino acids. V gave up 6 bases and J gave up 3 bases; unmatched junction bases: 6.

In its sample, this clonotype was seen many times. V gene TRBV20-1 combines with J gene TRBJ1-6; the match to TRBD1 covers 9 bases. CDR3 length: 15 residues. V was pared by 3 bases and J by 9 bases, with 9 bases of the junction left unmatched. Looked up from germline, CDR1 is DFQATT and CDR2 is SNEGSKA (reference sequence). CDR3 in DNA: TGCAGTGCTAGTCTACCCACAGGGGGCAGTTCACCCCTCCACTTT. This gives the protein CSASLPTGGSSPLHF.

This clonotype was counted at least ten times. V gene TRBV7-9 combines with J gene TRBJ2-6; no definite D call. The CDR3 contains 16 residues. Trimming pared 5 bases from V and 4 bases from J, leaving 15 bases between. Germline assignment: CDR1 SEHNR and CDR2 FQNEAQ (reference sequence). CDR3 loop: CASSPPAGAGANVLTF. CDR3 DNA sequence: TGTGCCAGCAGCCCCCCTGCAGGTGCCGGGGCCAACGTCCTGACTTTC.

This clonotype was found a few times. The CDR3 protein is CACKRTGEGTQYF. For the CDR3, the DNA is TGTGCCTGTAAAAGGACAGGGGAAGGGACCCAGTACTTC. The chain couples TRBV30 to TRBJ2-5; 9 bases match TRBD1. Germline CDR1 reads GTSNPN; CDR2 reads SVGIG (reference sequence). The junction had 9 bases not matched to a gene; V was cut back by 6 bases and J by 7 bases. The CDR3 is made up of 13 amino acids.

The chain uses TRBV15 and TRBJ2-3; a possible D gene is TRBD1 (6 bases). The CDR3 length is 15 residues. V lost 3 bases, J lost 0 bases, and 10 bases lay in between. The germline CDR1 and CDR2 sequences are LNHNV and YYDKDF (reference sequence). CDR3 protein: CATSRDRISTDTQYF. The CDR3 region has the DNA TGTGCCACCAGCAGGGACAGAATCAGCACAGATACGCAGTATTTT.

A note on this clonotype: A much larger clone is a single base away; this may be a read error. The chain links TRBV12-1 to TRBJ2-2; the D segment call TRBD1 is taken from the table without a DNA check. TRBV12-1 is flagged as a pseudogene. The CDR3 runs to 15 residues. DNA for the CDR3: TGTGCCAGCAGCCCCCAAAGACAGCCCACCGGGGACCTGTTTTTT. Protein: CASSPQRQPTGDLFF.

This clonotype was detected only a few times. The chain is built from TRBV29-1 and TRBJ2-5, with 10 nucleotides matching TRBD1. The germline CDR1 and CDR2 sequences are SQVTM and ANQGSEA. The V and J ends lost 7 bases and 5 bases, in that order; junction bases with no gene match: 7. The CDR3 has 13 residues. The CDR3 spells CSGGQGVLETQYF. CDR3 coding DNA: TGCAGCGGAGGACAGGGGGTTTTGGAGACCCAGTACTTC.